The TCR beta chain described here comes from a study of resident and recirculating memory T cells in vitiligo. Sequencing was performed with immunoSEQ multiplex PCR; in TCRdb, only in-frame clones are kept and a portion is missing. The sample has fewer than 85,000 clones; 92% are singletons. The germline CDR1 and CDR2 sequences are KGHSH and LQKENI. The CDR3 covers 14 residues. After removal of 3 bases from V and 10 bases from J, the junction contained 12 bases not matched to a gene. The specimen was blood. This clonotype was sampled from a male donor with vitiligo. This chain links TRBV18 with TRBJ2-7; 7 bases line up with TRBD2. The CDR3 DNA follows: TGTGCCAGCTCACCCCCCTCCGGGGGGTTCCTTCAGTACTTC. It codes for CASSPPSGGFLQYF.